This is a list of T cell receptor beta chains from one sample in a study of graft-versus-host responses after intestinal transplantation. The antigens for these receptors are not known. Libraries were prepared by immunoSEQ multiplex PCR; TCRdb keeps only in-frame clonotypes and omits some of them. The sample includes more than 65,000 clones, approximately 90% of them seen just once. The sample in question was unstimulated CD8+ T cells sorted from spleen or lymph node cells, obtained before transplant. The source is a human donor who was the organ donor for an intestinal transplant. Each CDR3 is given with its conserved first and last residue. Fields, in order: J gene, V gene, clone size, D gene, CDR3 DNA, CDR3 protein. A D gene is named only where the DNA matches it firmly. The size of a clone is reported for some rows only, either as once, few or many, or as a class for expanded clones.

TRBJ1-4,TRBV16,few,-,TGTGCCAGCAGCCTCTGGCGGGCAACTAATGAAAAACTGTTTTTT,CASSLWRATNEKLFF
TRBJ1-1,TRBV28,-,-,TGTGCCAGCAGTTTATTAGAGGGTTTTGAAGCTTTCTTT,CASSLLEGFEAFF
TRBJ1-2,TRBV4-3,-,-,TGCGCCAGCAGCCAAGATCCGTTGGGGGAGGTCTACACCTTC,CASSQDPLGEVYTF
TRBJ1-1,TRBV7-8,-,-,TGTGCCAGCAGCTCCGGACCCTCAAGGGGGAACACTGAAGCTTTCTTT,CASSSGPSRGNTEAFF
TRBJ2-1,TRBV10-3,-,TRBD2,TGTGCCATCAGTGAGGTGGCTAGCGGGGGTCTAGGGGATGAGCAGTTCTTC,CAISEVASGGLGDEQFF
TRBJ2-2,TRBV6-5,-,-,TGTGCCAGCAGTTACTCAGGGGACACCGGGGAGCTGTTTTTT,CASSYSGDTGELFF
TRBJ1-2,TRBV11-2,-,-,TGTGCCAGCAGCTTAGGACCGCGGGGCTCTAACTATGGCTACACCTTC,CASSLGPRGSNYGYTF
TRBJ2-7,TRBV9,-,TRBD1,TGTGCCAGCAGCGTGCGGACAGGGGGCTCCTACGAGCAGTACTTC,CASSVRTGGSYEQYF
TRBJ1-5,TRBV2,once,-,TGTGCCAGCGGAACCGGGATCCATGAGGGTGGCAATCAGCCCCAGCATTTT,CASGTGIHEGGNQPQHF
TRBJ2-7,TRBV27,-,TRBD1,TGTGCCAGCAACAACCCGGGACAGGGGACCTACGAGCAGTACTTC,CASNNPGQGTYEQYF
TRBJ2-7,TRBV27,-,TRBD2,TGTGCCAGCAGCCTCGCGGGGGGCCCATACGAGCAGTACTTC,CASSLAGGPYEQYF
TRBJ2-7,TRBV6-1,-,-,TGTGCCAGCAGTACTGACACGACAGGTACCTACGAGCAGTACTTC,CASSTDTTGTYEQYF
TRBJ1-1,TRBV19,-,TRBD1,TGTGCCAGTAGTTGGGACAGTGCACACACTGAAGCTTTCTTT,CASSWDSAHTEAFF
TRBJ1-4,TRBV7-9,-,-,TGTGCCAGCAGCTTAGTGCCGTCGGGGAATGAAAAACTGTTTTTT,CASSLVPSGNEKLFF
TRBJ1-1,TRBV12-5,-,-,TGTGCTAGTGTTCGGGGGAGCACTGAAGCTTTCTTT,CASVRGSTEAFF
TRBJ1-1,TRBV4-1,-,-,TGCGCCAGCAGCCAAGAAACAACCATAATGAACACTGAAGCTTTCTTT,CASSQETTIMNTEAFF
TRBJ2-2,TRBV4-3,-,-,TGCGCCAGCAGCCAAGATGCCGAGGCCGGGGAGCTGTTTTTT,CASSQDAEAGELFF
TRBJ2-2,TRBV14,-,-,TGTGCCAGCAGCCACAGGGGAAACACCGGGGAGCTGTTTTTT,CASSHRGNTGELFF
TRBJ1-5,TRBV10-1,few,TRBD1,TGCGCCAGCAGTGACAGGGGGAGCAATCAGCCCCAGCATTTT,CASSDRGSNQPQHF
TRBJ2-1,TRBV14,-,-,TGTGCCAGCAGCCCCCGGGCGGGGAAGGGTTACAATGAGCAGTTCTTC,CASSPRAGKGYNEQFF
TRBJ1-6,TRBV5-1,-,-,TGCGCCAGCAGCGAGAGACACTCGTCACCCCTCCACTTT,CASSERHSSPLHF
TRBJ1-2,TRBV4-3,-,-,TGCGCCAGCAGCCAAGTATCTCCCCCAGGGAACGGCTACACCTTC,CASSQVSPPGNGYTF
TRBJ2-1,TRBV5-4,-,TRBD2,TGTGCCAGCAGCCGTGTGGGACTAGCGGCCTACAATGAGCAGTTCTTC,CASSRVGLAAYNEQFF
TRBJ2-5,TRBV11-2,-,TRBD2,TGTGCCAGCAGCTTACCCATACTAGCGGGGCACGAGACCCAGTACTTC,CASSLPILAGHETQYF
TRBJ2-3,TRBV5-6,-,TRBD2,TGTGCCAGCAGCTTGGTACTAGCGGGGGGCACAGATACGCAGTATTTT,CASSLVLAGGTDTQYF
TRBJ2-7,TRBV11-2,-,TRBD2,TGTGCCAGCAGCTTATTACTAGCGGGGACTTACGAGCAGTACTTC,CASSLLLAGTYEQYF
TRBJ2-3,TRBV2,-,TRBD2,TGTGCCAGCTCGGGACTAGGACTTCTCACAGATACGCAGTATTTT,CASSGLGLLTDTQYF
TRBJ1-4,TRBV5-1,-,-,TGCGCCAGCAGCTTATCCTCAGGGCGTTCCGAAAAACTGTTTTTT,CASSLSSGRSEKLFF
TRBJ1-2,TRBV4-3,-,TRBD1,TGCGCCAGCAGCCAAAAGGGAGGGACAGGGGGGTTTTATGGCTACACCTTC,CASSQKGGTGGFYGYTF
TRBJ2-7,TRBV5-1,-,TRBD2,TGCGCCAGCAGCTCCATAGCGGGGAGCTCCTACGAGCAGTACTTC,CASSSIAGSSYEQYF
TRBJ2-1,TRBV5-1,-,TRBD2,TGCGCCAGCAGCCCGGGACTAGCGGGGGGCCCTGGGCACAATGAGCAGTTCTTC,CASSPGLAGGPGHNEQFF
TRBJ2-7,TRBV7-9,few,-,TGTGCCAGCAGCTTTTCCGAGGCAGCCCAGTCCTACGAGCAGTACTTC,CASSFSEAAQSYEQYF
TRBJ2-1,TRBV2,-,-,TGTGCCAGCAGCCGCCGGGGACAACCTGGCCCCTACAATGAGCAGTTCTTC,CASSRRGQPGPYNEQFF
TRBJ2-1,TRBV6-5,-,-,TGTGCCAGCACCAATGGCGGTGAGCAGTTCTTC,CASTNGGEQFF
TRBJ2-7,TRBV5-1,-,-,TGCGCCAGCAGCTTGGAGACTGCCTACGAGCAGTACTTC,CASSLETAYEQYF
TRBJ2-3,TRBV4-3,once,TRBD1,TGCGCCAGCAGCCAAGATGGCGGGACAGGGCGCACAGATACGCAGTATTTT,CASSQDGGTGRTDTQYF
TRBJ1-6,TRBV19,-,-,TGTGCCAGTAGGTACGGGGAAGGTAATTCACCCCTCCACTTT,CASRYGEGNSPLHF
TRBJ2-3,TRBV6-6,-,-,TGTGCCAGCAGTCAAACGCGGGGGCTGGCAGATACGCAGTATTTT,CASSQTRGLADTQYF
TRBJ2-2,TRBV4-3,-,-,TGCGCCAGCAGCTCCACCCGGGGGACCGGGGAGCTGTTTTTT,CASSSTRGTGELFF
TRBJ2-5,TRBV7-3,-,-,TGTGCCAGCAGCTTAACGGCGGGGCAGACCCAGTACTTC,CASSLTAGQTQYF
TRBJ2-6,TRBV4-1,-,-,TGCGCCAGCAGCCCGACCGGGTCTGGGGCCAACGTCCTGACTTTC,CASSPTGSGANVLTF
TRBJ1-2,TRBV7-9,-,TRBD1,TGTGCCAGCAGCGAGGACAGGGAGGATGGCTACACCTTC,CASSEDREDGYTF
TRBJ1-1,TRBV19,-,-,TGTGCCAGTAGCTGGAGAGGGACTGAAGCTTTCTTT,CASSWRGTEAFF
TRBJ1-1,TRBV27,-,TRBD1,TGTGCCAGCAGTTCAGGGACAGGGGCATATGAAGCTTTCTTT,CASSSGTGAYEAFF
TRBJ1-1,TRBV11-2,-,TRBD1,TGTGCCAGCAGCTGGGGGACAGGGCACACTGAAGCTTTCTTT,CASSWGTGHTEAFF
TRBJ1-1,TRBV29-1,-,-,TGCAGCGTTGAAGAGGGGGGGGCTGAAGCTTTCTTT,CSVEEGGAEAFF
TRBJ1-2,TRBV4-1,-,TRBD1,TGCGCCAGCAGCCCCTCGGGACAGGTGAAGGGCTACACCTTC,CASSPSGQVKGYTF
TRBJ2-7,TRBV4-1,-,TRBD2,TGCGCCAGCAGCCTGGATGGGGACTACCCACACTACGAGCAGTACTTC,CASSLDGDYPHYEQYF